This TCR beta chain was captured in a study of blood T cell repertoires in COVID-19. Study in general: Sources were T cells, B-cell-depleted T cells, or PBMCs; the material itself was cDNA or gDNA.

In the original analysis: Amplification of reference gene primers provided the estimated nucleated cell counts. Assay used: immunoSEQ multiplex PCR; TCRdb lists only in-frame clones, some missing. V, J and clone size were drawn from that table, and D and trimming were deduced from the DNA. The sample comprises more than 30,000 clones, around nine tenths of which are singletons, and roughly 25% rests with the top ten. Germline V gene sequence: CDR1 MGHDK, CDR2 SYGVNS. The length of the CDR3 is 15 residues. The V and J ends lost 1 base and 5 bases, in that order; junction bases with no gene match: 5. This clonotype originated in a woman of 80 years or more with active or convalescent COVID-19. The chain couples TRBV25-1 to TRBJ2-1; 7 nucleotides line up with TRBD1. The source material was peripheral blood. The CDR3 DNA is TGTGCCAGCAGTGAATGGCCGGGGACAGACAATGAGCAGTTCTTC. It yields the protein CASSEWPGTDNEQFF.